Given below is one T cell receptor beta chain in context. Per the authors' pipeline: Amplification of reference gene primers was used by the study to estimate nucleated cell counts. Repertoires were generated with immunoSEQ multiplex PCR, while TCRdb's copy carries only in-frame clones and drops some. That table gives V, J and clone size, and the DNA gave D and trimming. The sample holds 150,000 to 160,000 clones, 75% to 90% seen once. The source of the sample is a study of blood T cell repertoires in COVID-19. CDR1 SEHNR and CDR2 FQNEAQ come from the germline V gene (reference sequence). Trimming pared 2 bases from V and 9 bases from J, leaving 11 bases between. The CDR3 is 14 amino acids.

This clonotype was sampled from a middle-aged woman with acute or convalescent COVID-19. The chain combines TRBV7-9 with TRBJ1-6; TRBD1 might be the D (5 bases). Input material: peripheral blood. In nucleotides, the CDR3 is TGTGCCAGCAGCTTACCTGGGGGGTCTTCACCCCTCCACTTT. This sequence encodes CASSLPGGSSPLHF. Filled out from reference TRBV7-9 and TRBJ1-6, the complete variable domain reads DTGVSQNPRHKITKRGQNVTFRCDPISEHNRLYWYRQTLGQGPEFLTYFQNEAQLEKSRLLSDRFSAERPKGSFSTLEIQRTEQGDSAMYLCASSLPGGSSPLHFGNGTRLTVT.